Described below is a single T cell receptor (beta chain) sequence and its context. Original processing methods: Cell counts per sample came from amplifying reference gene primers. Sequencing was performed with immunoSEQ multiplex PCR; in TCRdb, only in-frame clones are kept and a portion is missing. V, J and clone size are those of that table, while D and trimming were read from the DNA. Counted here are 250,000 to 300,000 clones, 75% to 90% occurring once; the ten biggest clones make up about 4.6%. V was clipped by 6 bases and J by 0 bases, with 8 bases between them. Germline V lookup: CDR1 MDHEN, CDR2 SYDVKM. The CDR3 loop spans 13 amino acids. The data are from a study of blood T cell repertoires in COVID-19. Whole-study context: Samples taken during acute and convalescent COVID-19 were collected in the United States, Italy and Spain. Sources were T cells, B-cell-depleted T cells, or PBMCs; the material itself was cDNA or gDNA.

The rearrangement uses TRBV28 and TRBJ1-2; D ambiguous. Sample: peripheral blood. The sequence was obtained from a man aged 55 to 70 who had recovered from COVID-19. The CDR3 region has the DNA TGTGCCAGCAGCAGTCTTACTAACTATGGCTACACCTTC. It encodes CASSSLTNYGYTF.